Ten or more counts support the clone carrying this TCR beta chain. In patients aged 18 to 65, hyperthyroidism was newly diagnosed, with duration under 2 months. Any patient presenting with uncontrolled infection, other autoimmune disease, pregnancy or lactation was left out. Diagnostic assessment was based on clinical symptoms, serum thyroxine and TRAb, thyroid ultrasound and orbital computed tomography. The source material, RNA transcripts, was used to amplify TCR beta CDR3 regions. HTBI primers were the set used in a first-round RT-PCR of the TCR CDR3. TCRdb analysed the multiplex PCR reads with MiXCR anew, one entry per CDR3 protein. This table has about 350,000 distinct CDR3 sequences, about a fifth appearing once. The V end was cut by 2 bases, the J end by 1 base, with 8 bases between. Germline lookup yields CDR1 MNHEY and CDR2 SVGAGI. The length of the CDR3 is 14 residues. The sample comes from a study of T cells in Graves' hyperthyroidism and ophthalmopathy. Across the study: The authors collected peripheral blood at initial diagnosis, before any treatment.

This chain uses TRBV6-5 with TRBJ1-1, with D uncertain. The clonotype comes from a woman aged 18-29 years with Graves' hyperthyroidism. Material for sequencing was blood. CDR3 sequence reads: CASSYSPSNTEAFF. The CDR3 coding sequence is TGTGCCAGCAGTTACAGTCCCTCGAACACTGAAGCTTTCTTT.